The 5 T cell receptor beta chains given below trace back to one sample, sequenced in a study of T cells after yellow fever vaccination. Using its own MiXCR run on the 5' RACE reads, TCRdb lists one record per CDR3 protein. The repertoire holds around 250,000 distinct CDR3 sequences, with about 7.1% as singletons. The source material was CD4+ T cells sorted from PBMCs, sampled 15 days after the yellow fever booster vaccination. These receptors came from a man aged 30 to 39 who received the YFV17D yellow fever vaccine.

The CDR3 loop is CSARVVGRAGGYNEQFF. CDR3 DNA: TGCAGTGCTAGAGTGGTCGGTCGAGCGGGAGGGTACAATGAGCAGTTCTTC. This chain uses TRBV20-1 with TRBJ2-1, with 10 positions matching TRBD2. The CDR3 is made up of 17 amino acids. Germline V lookup: CDR1 DFQATT, CDR2 SNEGSKA (reference sequence). The V and J ends lost 1 base and 4 bases, in that order; junction bases with no gene match: 10.

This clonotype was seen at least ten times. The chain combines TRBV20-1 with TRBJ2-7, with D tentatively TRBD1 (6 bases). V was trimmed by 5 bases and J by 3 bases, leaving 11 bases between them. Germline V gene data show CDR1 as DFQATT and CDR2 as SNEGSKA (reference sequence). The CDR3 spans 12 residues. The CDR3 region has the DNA TGCAGTGCTTCCCGGGACAACTACGAGCAGTACTTC. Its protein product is CSASRDNYEQYF.

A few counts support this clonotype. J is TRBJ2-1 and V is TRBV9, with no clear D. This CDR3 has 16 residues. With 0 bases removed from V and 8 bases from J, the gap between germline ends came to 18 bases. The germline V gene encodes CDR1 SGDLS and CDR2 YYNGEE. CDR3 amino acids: CASSVEPPPYVDEQFF. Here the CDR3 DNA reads TGTGCCAGCAGCGTAGAACCACCTCCTTATGTCGATGAGCAGTTCTTC.

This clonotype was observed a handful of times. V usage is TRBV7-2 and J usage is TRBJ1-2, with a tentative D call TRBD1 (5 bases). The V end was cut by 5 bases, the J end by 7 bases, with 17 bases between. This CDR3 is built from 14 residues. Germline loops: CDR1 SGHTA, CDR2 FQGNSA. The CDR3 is CASSRPGTEFGYTF. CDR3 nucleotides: TGTGCCAGCAGCCGACCTGGGACGGAATTTGGCTACACCTTC.

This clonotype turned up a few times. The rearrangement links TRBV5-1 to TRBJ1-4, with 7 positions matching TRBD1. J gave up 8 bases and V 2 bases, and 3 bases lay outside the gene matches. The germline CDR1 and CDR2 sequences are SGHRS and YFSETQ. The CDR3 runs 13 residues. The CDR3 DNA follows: TGCGCCAGCAGCTTTGGGACAGCCGAAAAACTGTTTTTT. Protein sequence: CASSFGTAEKLFF.